These 30 T cell receptor beta chains were all obtained from the same sample, sequenced in a study of shared T cell receptors in the human thymus. TCRdb keeps only in-frame clones here, not all; method: immunoSEQ multiplex PCR. The sample carries approximately 580,000 clones, around 78% recorded once. These data were likewise used in another study, on human thymus T cells.

Sequenced: thymocytes. The origin of the receptors is a boy less than two years old with a congenital heart defect.

The chain is built from TRBV21-1 and TRBJ1-2; the tabulated D call, TRBD1, remains unverified against the DNA. TRBV21-1 is tagged as a pseudogene. This CDR3 has 11 residues. CDR3 bases: TGTGCCAGAGACAGGGAAGATGGCTACACCTTC. The encoded protein is CARDREDGYTF.

This chain links TRBV5-4 with TRBJ2-2, with 8 bases matching TRBD2. The CDR3 totals 16 residues. The V gene's germline CDR1 is SGHNT and CDR2 YYREEE (reference sequence). The junction had 7 bases not matched to a gene; V was cut back by 4 bases and J by 2 bases. CDR3 DNA sequence: TGTGCCAGCAGCCGTAGCGGGACACCCAACACCGGGGAGCTGTTTTTT. It encodes CASSRSGTPNTGELFF.

The chain couples TRBV4-2 to TRBJ2-1; 10 nucleotides line up with TRBD2. The CDR3 extends over 21 amino acids. Germline assignment: CDR1 LGHNA and CDR2 YNFKEQ. The junction had 20 bases not matched to a gene; V was cut back by 0 bases and J by 6 bases. The CDR3 DNA sequence: TGTGCCAGCAGCCAAGATCGAGAAAAGCGGGAGGGAATAGGGCCCAGCAATGAGCAGTTCTTC. Translation gives CASSQDREKREGIGPSNEQFF.

This clone was counted between two and nine times. The gene calls are TRBV7-9 and TRBJ2-7; the D gene is possibly TRBD2 (7 bases). Trimming cost V 3 bases and J 3 bases, with 18 bases left between them. This CDR3 is built from 16 residues. The germline gives CDR1 SEHNR, CDR2 FQNEAQ (reference sequence). CDR3 residues: CASSLGGAEDGYEQYF. CDR3 DNA: TGTGCCAGCAGCTTGGGGGGGGCGGAGGATGGCTACGAGCAGTACTTC. Using reference TRBV7-9 and TRBJ2-7 for the parts outside the CDR3, the full variable domain is DTGVSQNPRHKITKRGQNVTFRCDPISEHNRLYWYRQTLGQGPEFLTYFQNEAQLEKSRLLSDRFSAERPKGSFSTLEIQRTEQGDSAMYLCASSLGGAEDGYEQYFGPGTRLTVT.

The chain carries TRBV4-1 and TRBJ2-4; 8 positions agree with TRBD2. The germline CDR1 and CDR2 sequences are MGHRA and YSYEKL. The CDR3 spans 15 residues. Unmatched junction bases numbered 8, after V lost 4 bases and J lost 6 bases. The CDR3 nucleotides read TGCGCCAGCAGCCCCCGGGGGGGCGGCGGAAACATTCAGTACTTC. Translated, it gives CASSPRGGGGNIQYF.

In this sample, this clone turned up once. The V gene is TRBV10-1, the J gene TRBJ1-3; D remains ambiguous. Trimming pared 6 bases from V and 4 bases from J, leaving 10 bases between. Germline assignment: CDR1 WNHNN and CDR2 SYGVQD (reference sequence). The CDR3 sequence is 13 residues long. The CDR3 reads CASSLTGGNTIYF. CDR3 DNA: TGCGCCAGCAGCTTGACTGGGGGAAACACCATATATTTT.

This clone was detected once. The chain recombines TRBV7-9 with TRBJ2-7; D gene ambiguous. Germline CDR1 SEHNR, CDR2 FQNEAQ (reference sequence). The CDR3 length is 15 residues. V lost 4 bases and J lost 5, with 18 bases in between. The CDR3 DNA follows: TGTGCCAGCAGCTCTCAGACTGAGTCTTCCGACGAGCAGTACTTC. It encodes CASSSQTESSDEQYF. Complete variable domain (other parts from reference TRBV7-9 and TRBJ2-7): DTGVSQNPRHKITKRGQNVTFRCDPISEHNRLYWYRQTLGQGPEFLTYFQNEAQLEKSRLLSDRFSAERPKGSFSTLEIQRTEQGDSAMYLCASSSQTESSDEQYFGPGTRLTVT.

V is TRBV27 and J is TRBJ2-1, with D uncertain. Trimming removed 3 bases from V and 6 bases from J, with 9 bases in between. Germline V lookup: CDR1 MNHEY, CDR2 SMNVEV (reference sequence). The CDR3 sequence is 13 residues long. DNA of the CDR3: TGTGCCAGCAGTTTGACACGCCTCAATGAGCAGTTCTTC. It specifies CASSLTRLNEQFF.

The J gene is TRBJ2-7, the V gene TRBV27; 9 bases line up with TRBD1. Germline V gives CDR1 MNHEY, CDR2 SMNVEV (reference sequence). The CDR3 runs 15 residues. V lost 3 bases and J lost 4; bases outside the gene matches: 7. CDR3 residues: CASSFPGTGFYEQYF. The CDR3 DNA reads as TGTGCCAGCAGTTTTCCCGGGACAGGGTTTTACGAGCAGTACTTC.

The rearrangement uses TRBV29-1 and TRBJ1-1; perhaps TRBD1 as D (6 bases). Trimming removed 4 bases at V and 3 bases at J, with 18 bases between. The CDR3 is 15 amino acids. Germline values: CDR1 SQVTM, CDR2 ANQGSEA. The CDR3 sequence is CSVVGHSGSDTEAFF. The DNA of the CDR3 is TGCAGCGTTGTGGGACATTCGGGCAGCGACACTGAAGCTTTCTTT.

This clone was picked up a small number of times. CDR3 sequence: CAIRNRGDTEAFF. The CDR3 DNA follows: TGTGCCATCCGAAACAGGGGTGACACTGAAGCTTTCTTT. The V and J genes are TRBV10-3 and TRBJ1-1; 7 bases align to TRBD1. Per germline, CDR1 ENHRY and CDR2 SYGVKD. Losses at the gene ends were 8 bases for V and 3 bases for J; bases not matched to a gene: 6. The CDR3 is made up of 13 amino acids.

In its sample, this clone was seen once. CDR3 bases: TGCGCCAGCAGCCAGGGGCTAGCGTTCTACAATGAGCAGTTCTTC. As protein: CASSQGLAFYNEQFF. This chain uses TRBV4-3 with TRBJ2-1, with D perhaps TRBD2 (6 bases). CDR1 is LGHNA and CDR2 is YSLEER in the germline V gene. V shed 3 bases and J shed 3 bases, with 12 bases lying between them. The CDR3 has 15 amino acids.

The V call is TRBV27, the J call TRBJ1-1; TRBD1 is a possible D gene (6 bases). The germline gives CDR1 MNHEY, CDR2 SMNVEV (reference sequence). The CDR3 sequence is 15 residues long. V lost 6 bases to trimming and J lost 1 base, with 15 bases between them. In DNA, the CDR3 is TGTGCCAGCAGGGTACCGGGACATTCGAACACTGAAGCTTTCTTT. Protein: CASRVPGHSNTEAFF.

The chain joins TRBV7-9 to TRBJ1-2; D is unclear. Germline CDR1 SEHNR, CDR2 FQNEAQ (reference sequence). Trimming stripped 8 bases from V and 7 bases from J, with 8 bases between. This CDR3 region has 10 residues. CDR3 sequence (DNA): TGTGCCAGCGGGCCCCCTGGCTACACCTTC. Its translation is CASGPPGYTF.

The genes are TRBV4-3 and TRBJ2-3; perhaps TRBD2 as D (5 bases). Trimming removed 0 bases from V and 3 bases from J, with 19 bases in between. Germline CDR1 is LGHNA and CDR2 is YSLEER. The CDR3 is 18 residues long. The CDR3 loop reads CASSQDTPRVRLTDTQYF. CDR3 DNA: TGCGCCAGCAGCCAAGATACGCCGAGGGTGCGGCTAACAGATACGCAGTATTTT.

This clone was recorded a few times. This specimen includes other DNA sequences encoding the same CDR3. The chain recombines TRBV6-5 with TRBJ2-7; the match to TRBD1 covers 9 bases. The CDR3 length is 14 residues. Germline CDR1 MNHEY, CDR2 SVGAGI. The V segment lost 2 bases and the J segment 2 bases; nucleotides outside the gene matches: 1. The CDR3 bases are TGTGCCAGCAGTTACGGGACAGGGCCCTACGAGCAGTACTTC. As protein: CASSYGTGPYEQYF.

V is TRBV11-1 and J is TRBJ2-7; a weak D match, TRBD2 (7 bases). Germline V lookup: CDR1 SGHAT, CDR2 FQDESV (reference sequence). V was shortened by 6 bases and J by 7 bases, with 19 bases between the two germline ends. CDR3 length: 14 amino acids. The CDR3 nucleotides read TGTGCCAGCAGTTTCGTACGGGGGGCGCGGGAGCAGTACTTC. This sequence encodes CASSFVRGAREQYF.

The V and J genes are TRBV4-1 and TRBJ2-1; 7 bases are a match to TRBD2. Unmatched junction bases numbered 6, after V lost 4 bases and J lost 12 bases. The CDR3 spans 12 residues. Germline V gives CDR1 MGHRA, CDR2 YSYEKL. For the CDR3, the DNA is TGCGCCAGCAGCCCCCAGTCGGGGGGGCAGTTCTTC. Amino acid sequence: CASSPQSGGQFF.

Only a few counts were recorded for this clone. The chain links TRBV14 to TRBJ2-7; no firm D call. The CDR3 totals 15 residues. Germline CDR1 reads SGHDN; CDR2 reads FVKESK. Trimming left V 1 base short and J 4 bases short, with 14 bases between. The CDR3 DNA reads TGTGCCAGCAGCCAAGCTGTCCCACCACTTTACGAGCAGTACTTC. As protein: CASSQAVPPLYEQYF.

V and J are TRBV15 and TRBJ2-1; the match to TRBD2 covers 9 bases. Per the germline V gene, CDR1 is LNHNV and CDR2 is YYDKDF (reference sequence). The J segment lost 4 bases and the V segment lost 0 bases, leaving 7 bases of the junction unmatched. The CDR3 runs 17 residues. The CDR3 region has the DNA TGTGCCACCAGCAGAGATGCGGCGGGAGGGCCTTACAATGAGCAGTTCTTC. Translated, it gives CATSRDAAGGPYNEQFF.

The chain is built from TRBV28 and TRBJ2-7; the match to TRBD2 covers 10 bases. The CDR3 length is 18 residues. V trimming: 2 bases; J trimming: 10 bases; junction bases outside the gene matches: 20. Germline lookup yields CDR1 MDHEN and CDR2 SYDVKM. CDR3 sequence reads: CASSLERGGGGQHQRQYF. In nucleotides, the CDR3 is TGTGCCAGCAGTTTAGAGCGGGGGGGTGGGGGACAGCATCAGAGACAGTACTTC.

This clone has more than one count but fewer than ten. V is TRBV29-1 and J is TRBJ2-1; 10 positions match TRBD1. Losses at the gene ends were 4 bases for V and 4 bases for J; bases not matched to a gene: 1. This CDR3 has 13 amino acids. The V gene's germline CDR1 is SQVTM and CDR2 ANQGSEA. CDR3 DNA: TGCAGCGTTGGGGACAGGGGATACAATGAGCAGTTCTTC. Encoded protein: CSVGDRGYNEQFF.

The V and J genes are TRBV18 and TRBJ2-3; TRBD2 matches at 11 bases. Germline trimming cut 3 bases from V and 1 base from J; bases unmatched to any gene: 3. Germline loops: CDR1 KGHSH, CDR2 LQKENI. The CDR3 extends over 16 amino acids. The CDR3, as DNA: TGTGCCAGCTCACCTAGGGGACTAGCGGGCACAGATACGCAGTATTTT. Residues: CASSPRGLAGTDTQYF.

The chain is built from TRBV12-5 and TRBJ1-3; D unclear. The CDR3 totals 14 residues. Trimming removed 5 bases from V and 0 bases from J, with 8 bases in between. Per the germline V gene, CDR1 is LGHNT and CDR2 is FRNRAP. CDR3 residues: CASGPLDSGNTIYF. DNA for the CDR3: TGTGCTAGTGGTCCGCTAGACTCTGGAAACACCATATATTTT.

V gene TRBV13 combines with J gene TRBJ2-7; 8 nucleotides line up with TRBD2. This CDR3 is built from 17 residues. Germline CDR1 and CDR2: PRHDT and FYEKMQ (reference sequence). Losses at the gene ends were 0 bases for V and 2 bases for J; bases not matched to a gene: 9. Here the CDR3 DNA reads TGTGCCAGCAGCTTAGGCCGGGTAACTAGCGGTCCCTACGAGCAGTACTTC. Its translation is CASSLGRVTSGPYEQYF.

The genes are TRBV14 and TRBJ2-5; the D is unclear. Trimming took off 3 bases at V and 5 bases at J, with 7 bases between the two ends. The CDR3 covers 12 residues. Per germline, CDR1 SGHDN and CDR2 FVKESK. The CDR3 loop reads CASSHYGETQYF. CDR3 nucleotide sequence: TGTGCCAGCAGCCACTACGGTGAGACCCAGTACTTC.

The genes are TRBV7-2 and TRBJ2-3; 16 nucleotides agree with TRBD2. This CDR3 is built from 19 residues. V gave up 2 bases and J gave up 3 bases; unmatched junction bases: 8. CDR1 and CDR2 (germline): SGHTA, FQGNSA. The CDR3, as DNA: TGTGCCAGCAGCTTATGGGCCGGGACTAGCGGGAGGGGAACAGATACGCAGTATTTT. Translating gives CASSLWAGTSGRGTDTQYF.

The J gene is TRBJ2-1, the V gene TRBV4-3; no clear D gene. From germline, CDR1 is LGHNA and CDR2 YSLEER. CDR3 length: 13 amino acids. Trimming removed 1 base from V and 6 bases from J, with 7 bases in between. This CDR3 is CASSQGGSNEQFF. The CDR3 nucleotides read TGCGCCAGCAGCCAAGGAGGTTCCAATGAGCAGTTCTTC.

This clone was seen a handful of times. CDR3 in amino acids: CASSPLAGVSYNEQFF. CDR3 coding DNA: TGCGCCAGCAGCCCCTTAGCGGGAGTCTCCTACAATGAGCAGTTCTTC. The chain has TRBV4-3 and TRBJ2-1, with TRBD2 identical over 9 bases. This CDR3 spans 16 amino acids. Germline V lookup: CDR1 LGHNA, CDR2 YSLEER. Losses at the gene ends were 4 bases for V and 0 bases for J; bases not matched to a gene: 4.

This chain joins TRBV2 and TRBJ2-7; 16 bases are shared with TRBD2. The CDR3 is 17 amino acids. Unmatched junction bases numbered 8, after V lost 5 bases and J lost 4 bases. The germline V gene encodes CDR1 SNHLY and CDR2 FYNNEI. The CDR3 sequence is CASSPGTSGRAAYEQYF. Written as DNA, the CDR3 is TGTGCCAGCAGTCCCGGGACTAGCGGGAGGGCCGCATACGAGCAGTACTTC.